This T cell receptor beta chain was retrieved from a study of blood T cell repertoires in COVID-19. Study-level background: Researchers got acute and convalescent COVID-19 samples from the United States, Italy and Spain. PBMCs, B-cell-depleted T cells, or T cells provided the cDNA or gDNA that made up the material.

Losses at the gene ends were 6 bases for V and 0 bases for J; bases not matched to a gene: 15. This CDR3 spans 19 amino acids. Germline loops: CDR1 SGHTA, CDR2 FQGTGA. In the original analysis: Estimated nucleated cell counts came from reference gene primer amplification. Here immunoSEQ multiplex PCR was the method, and the copy in TCRdb shows in-frame clones only, minus some. The D gene and trimming were derived from the DNA, and the V and J assignments and clone size from that table. The sample includes under 150,000 clones, around 80% seen only once; the top ten take about 6.4%. This clone was recorded only once.

Material for sequencing was peripheral blood. V usage is TRBV7-3 and J usage is TRBJ2-1; 9 nucleotides line up with TRBD2. This receptor was obtained from a human donor in a cohort sampled during active COVID-19. The CDR3 reads CASSLGTSGPPSSYNEQFF. The CDR3 nucleotides are TGTGCCAGCAGTTTAGGTACTAGCGGGCCTCCTAGCTCCTACAATGAGCAGTTCTTC.